The clone carrying this T cell receptor beta chain was counted once. The sample belongs to a study of blood T cell repertoires in COVID-19. Per germline, CDR1 KGHSH and CDR2 LQKENI. The CDR3 contains 13 residues. With 6 bases clipped from V and 8 bases from J, the junction kept 8 bases outside the gene matches. Profiled with immunoSEQ multiplex PCR; TCRdb holds only in-frame clones, not every one. The sample yields roughly 120,000 clones, 90% seen once. Input material: peripheral blood. The V gene is TRBV18, the J gene TRBJ1-2, with 8 bases lining up with TRBD1. The receptor was isolated from a man in his 60s with COVID-19, enrolled during active disease. The DNA for the CDR3 is TGTGCCAGCTCGACCGACAGGGACAGGGGCTACACCTTC. It is translated as CASSTDRDRGYTF.